Shown below are 8 T cell receptor beta chains from a single sample sequenced in a study of cytomegalovirus exposure and HLA in healthy donors. Some clones are missing from TCRdb's copy, which holds only in-frame ones; the method was immunoSEQ multiplex PCR. This table has some 150,000 clones, 87% appearing once. Material for sequencing was PBMCs. The source is a man younger than 35 in good health and CMV-seropositive.

This chain connects TRBV30 to TRBJ2-2; 7 positions agree with TRBD2. Germline V gives CDR1 GTSNPN, CDR2 SVGIG (reference sequence). V lost 3 bases and J lost 1; bases outside the gene matches: 2. The CDR3 length is 14 residues. The CDR3 spells CAWRIAGNTGELFF. DNA of the CDR3: TGTGCCTGGAGAATAGCGGGGAACACCGGGGAGCTGTTTTTT.

This chain links TRBV5-1 with TRBJ2-3; D is perhaps TRBD1 (6 bases). CDR1 is SGHRS and CDR2 is YFSETQ in the germline V gene. V dropped 2 bases and J dropped 6 bases, with 16 bases sitting between them. The CDR3 covers 15 residues. The CDR3 DNA sequence: TGCGCCAGCAGCTTTGGGACAAACCCTCAGGATACGCAGTATTTT. The encoded protein is CASSFGTNPQDTQYF.

The chain has TRBV9 and TRBJ1-5; TRBD1 is a possible D gene (5 bases). Between the trimmed V and J ends, which lost 2 bases and 6 bases, there was a span of 15 bases. The CDR3 has 15 residues. Per the germline V gene, CDR1 is SGDLS and CDR2 is YYNGEE. The CDR3 loop is CASSVGPGFSQPQHF. CDR3 DNA: TGTGCCAGCAGCGTGGGGCCAGGGTTTAGTCAGCCCCAGCATTTT.

The chain combines TRBV6-5 with TRBJ1-1; D possibly corresponds to TRBD1 (6 bases). CDR1 and CDR2 (germline): MNHEY, SVGAGI. CDR3 length equals 13 residues. Trimming removed 5 bases from V and 7 bases from J, with 14 bases in between. CDR3 region: CASSIITGYEAFF. The DNA of the CDR3 is TGTGCCAGCAGTATAATCACAGGGTATGAAGCTTTCTTT.

This clone was seen once. The chain carries TRBV9 and TRBJ1-3; perhaps TRBD1 as D (5 bases). CDR3 length: 14 amino acids. Germline values: CDR1 SGDLS, CDR2 YYNGEE. V was shortened by 2 bases and J by 5 bases, with 11 bases between the two germline ends. This CDR3 is CASSVEGLRNTIYF. The CDR3 DNA reads as TGTGCCAGCAGCGTGGAGGGACTTCGAAACACCATATATTTT.

The chain has TRBV19 and TRBJ1-2; D unresolved. CDR3 length: 12 residues. From germline, CDR1 is LNHDA and CDR2 SQIVND (reference sequence). Trimming stripped 5 bases from V and 1 base from J, with 5 bases between. The CDR3 DNA follows: TGTGCCAGTAGTGAGGGTAACTATGGCTACACCTTC. It is translated as CASSEGNYGYTF.

The V gene is TRBV6-1, the J gene TRBJ2-5, with a possible D match to TRBD1 (6 bases). Trimming removed 7 bases at V and 5 bases at J, with 17 bases between. CDR1 and CDR2 (germline): MNHNS, SASEGT. The CDR3 loop spans 14 amino acids. CDR3 bases: TGTGCCAGCAAGGGGGTCGGACTGGTGGAGACCCAGTACTTC. Its translation: CASKGVGLVETQYF.

The chain carries TRBV4-1 and TRBJ1-1; no definite D call. Trimming cost V 1 base and J 0 bases, with 6 bases left between them. The CDR3 is made up of 14 amino acids. CDR1 is MGHRA, CDR2 YSYEKL, per germline. CDR3 bases: TGCGCCAGCAGCCAAGGAGGGATGAACACTGAAGCTTTCTTT. This codes for CASSQGGMNTEAFF.